Listed below are T cell receptor beta chains from one sample, sequenced in a study of T cell changes during pregnancy in multiple sclerosis. Measured with immunoSEQ multiplex PCR; TCRdb has only the in-frame clones, and not every one. The sample has roughly 58,000 clones, roughly 90% seen once. This sample comprised CD4+ T cells from peripheral blood mononuclear cells, obtained after pregnancy. These receptors originate from a female donor in good health, enrolled as a control in a pregnancy study. CDR3s include the opening cysteine and the closing phenylalanine or tryptophan. The order of the fields is D gene, V gene, J gene, clone size, CDR3 DNA, CDR3 protein. D genes are given only for firm matches. Size values are once, few and many counts, or a class for expanded clones, and some rows have none.

TRBD1	TRBV5-1	TRBJ1-1	.	TGCGCCAGCAGCTTGAGGGGGCCTGAAGCTTTCTTT	CASSLRGPEAFF
.	TRBV25-1	TRBJ2-2	.	TGTGCCAGCAGCCGGCGGCAAACCGGGGAGCTGTTTTTT	CASSRRQTGELFF
.	TRBV5-6	TRBJ1-6	.	TGTGCCAGCAGCTTGGCCCGGGGGAGCAATTCACCCCTCCACTTT	CASSLARGSNSPLHF
.	TRBV7-6	TRBJ2-3	.	TGTGCCAGCAGCTTAGGCAACAGGGGGGGGTTAGATACGCAGTATTTT	CASSLGNRGGLDTQYF
.	TRBV29-1	TRBJ2-7	.	TGCAGCGGAGGATGGGGAGGCGAGCAGTACTTC	CSGGWGGEQYF
TRBD1	TRBV7-9	TRBJ1-1	.	TGTGCCAGCAGCCTTGGGACAGGGGGCTGGGTGAACACTGAAGCTTTCTTT	CASSLGTGGWVNTEAFF
.	TRBV5-6	TRBJ1-2	.	TGTGCCAGCAGCTTGTACGGAGGTTATGGCTACACCTTC	CASSLYGGYGYTF
.	TRBV7-2	TRBJ1-3	.	TGTGCCAGCAGCATAAACAGGGGAAACACCATATATTTT	CASSINRGNTIYF
TRBD1	TRBV5-4	TRBJ1-2	few	TGTGCCAGCAGCTCCCTCGGACAGGGGTCTGGCTACACCTTC	CASSSLGQGSGYTF
TRBD2	TRBV7-2	TRBJ2-5	.	TGTGCCAGCAGCTTAGGGGGAGCGGGGGGTGGGCAAGAGACCCAGTACTTC	CASSLGGAGGGQETQYF
.	TRBV5-6	TRBJ2-1	.	TGTGCCAGCATATTATCAGGGGGGTCTCAGGGGTTAAAGTTCTTC	CASILSGGSQGLKFF
.	TRBV29-1	TRBJ2-7	once	TGCAGCGTTGTTGGGGGCCGATTCTCCTACGAGCAGTACTTC	CSVVGGRFSYEQYF
.	TRBV9	TRBJ2-3	.	TGTGCCAGCAGCGGAGGGGGGGGTGCAGATACGCAGTATTTT	CASSGGGGADTQYF
.	TRBV7-9	TRBJ1-2	few	TGTGCCAGCAGCCCCCCTTCTGGCTACACCTTC	CASSPPSGYTF
TRBD1	TRBV6-5	TRBJ2-7	.	TGTGCCAGCAGTCCTGACCGGGACAGCTACTACGAGCAGTACTTC	CASSPDRDSYYEQYF
TRBD1	TRBV4-1	TRBJ2-1	.	TGCGCCAGCAGCCAAGCCCCGGGACAGGGCCTATCCCAGTTCTTC	CASSQAPGQGLSQFF
.	TRBV4-1	TRBJ1-1	.	TGCGCCAGCAGCCAAGTCCGTCGGGATGGAAAAGCTTTCTTT	CASSQVRRDGKAFF
.	TRBV28	TRBJ1-2	.	TGTGCCAGCAGTTTTACGGGGAGGGGGACCAACTATGGCTACACCTTC	CASSFTGRGTNYGYTF
TRBD1	TRBV13	TRBJ2-3	.	TGTGCCAGCAGCTTAGGCTACAGGGGGCAAGTAGATACGCAGTATTTT	CASSLGYRGQVDTQYF
TRBD1	TRBV18	TRBJ1-1	once	TGTGCCAGCTCATTAGCGACAGGGCCGGACACTGAAGCTTTCTTT	CASSLATGPDTEAFF
.	TRBV20-1	TRBJ2-5	.	TGCAGTGATTTATGGAGAGAGACCCAGTACTTC	CSDLWRETQYF
TRBD1	TRBV7-9	TRBJ2-2	.	TGTGCCAGCAGACAGGGGTACACCGGGGAGCTGTTTTTT	CASRQGYTGELFF
TRBD1	TRBV23-1	TRBJ1-2	.	TGCGCCAGCAGTCAGCCTTCCGGGACAGGAAACCTCTATGGCTACACCTTC	CASSQPSGTGNLYGYTF
.	TRBV19	TRBJ2-7	.	TGTGCCAGTAGTATTACTGGGCCCCGCTACGAGCAGTACTTC	CASSITGPRYEQYF
.	TRBV11-2	TRBJ2-1	.	TGTGCCAGCAGCTTGGACACCCACAATGAGCAGTTCTTC	CASSLDTHNEQFF
TRBD2	TRBV15	TRBJ2-5	.	TGTGCCACCAGCAGAGGGGCCCGCGGACTAGCGGGGTCGGAGACCCAGTACTTC	CATSRGARGLAGSETQYF
TRBD1	TRBV7-9	TRBJ1-1	.	TGTGCCAGCAGCCTTCTCACAGGGGGGGTAAACACTGAAGCTTTCTTT	CASSLLTGGVNTEAFF
.	TRBV27	TRBJ2-7	.	TGTGCCAGCAGTCCCTTGGGCGGCTGGGGGCGAGACGAGCAGTACTTC	CASSPLGGWGRDEQYF
.	TRBV5-1	TRBJ2-7	.	TGCGCCAGCAGCTTGGGGTCCGGACAGTTCCACGACTCCTACGAGCAGTACTTC	CASSLGSGQFHDSYEQYF
TRBD2	TRBV15	TRBJ2-3	.	TGTGCCACCAGCAGAGATAGGGCTAGCGGGGTCGTCCGGGCTAGCACAGATACGCAGTATTTT	CATSRDRASGVVRASTDTQYF
TRBD1	TRBV7-9	TRBJ2-7	.	TGTGCCAGCAGCAGCGATACAGGGGGCGGCGAGCAGTACTTC	CASSSDTGGGEQYF
.	TRBV19	TRBJ2-3	.	TGTGCCAGTAGTCTAACCCGGGATACGCAGTATTTT	CASSLTRDTQYF
.	TRBV2	TRBJ2-7	.	TGTGCCCGCGAGGGGCGGGGGCGCGACGAGCAGTACTTC	CAREGRGRDEQYF
.	TRBV30	TRBJ1-1	.	TGTGCCTGGACGGGACTCACGAACACTGAAGCTTTCTTT	CAWTGLTNTEAFF
.	TRBV19	TRBJ1-5	few	TGTGCCAGTAGTATAGGCAGGCTCCGGGGTCAGCCCCAGCATTTT	CASSIGRLRGQPQHF
TRBD1	TRBV18	TRBJ1-6	once	TGTGCCAGCTCACCAATAGACAGGGGCAACGATTCACCCCTCCACTTT	CASSPIDRGNDSPLHF
.	TRBV18	TRBJ1-1	.	TGTGCCAGCTCACTACTGACGGGGACATCCACTGAAGCTTTCTTT	CASSLLTGTSTEAFF